These 8 T cell receptor beta chains originate from one sample sequenced in a study of blood T cell repertoires in COVID-19. Profiled with immunoSEQ multiplex PCR; TCRdb holds only in-frame clones, not every one. The sample comprises approximately 200,000 clones, about 86% of which are singletons, and 4.5% to 5.5% rests with the top ten. Specimen: PBMCs or T cells enriched from blood (not recorded which). These TCRs come from a woman aged 25-40 years who had been exposed to COVID-19.

The chain combines TRBV5-8 with TRBJ2-7; TRBD1 is a possible D gene (6 bases). Trimming took off 4 bases at V and 0 bases at J, with 8 bases between the two ends. The germline CDR1 and CDR2 sequences are SGHTS and YDEGEE. The CDR3 runs 13 residues. The CDR3 here is CASSIGGSYEQYF. CDR3 nucleotide sequence: TGTGCCAGCAGCATAGGGGGCTCCTACGAGCAGTACTTC.

The chain links TRBV27 to TRBJ1-2, with a possible D match to TRBD1 (6 bases). This CDR3 is 12 amino acids long. The V and J ends lost 6 bases and 7 bases respectively, with 12 bases between them. CDR1 and CDR2 from the germline V gene are MNHEY and SMNVEV (reference sequence). The CDR3 DNA sequence: TGTGCCAGCAGAAAACAGGGTCGTGGCTACACCTTC. Protein product: CASRKQGRGYTF.

A few counts support this clone. The chain joins TRBV6-5 to TRBJ1-4, with D tentatively TRBD1 (6 bases). V was clipped by 4 bases and J by 8 bases, with 17 bases between them. Germline V lookup: CDR1 MNHEY, CDR2 SVGAGI. This CDR3 has 15 amino acids. DNA for the CDR3: TGTGCCAGCAGTTCCCTACAGGGTGTGGGGGAAAAACTGTTTTTT. Translated: CASSSLQGVGEKLFF.

This chain joins TRBV5-1 and TRBJ1-2, with TRBD1 matching over 9 bases. With 3 bases clipped from V and 6 bases from J, the junction kept 9 bases outside the gene matches. CDR1 and CDR2 from the germline V gene are SGHRS and YFSETQ. The CDR3 extends over 15 amino acids. The DNA for the CDR3 is TGCGCCAGCAGCTCCCGGGACAGGGCCATGGATGGCTACACCTTC. This sequence encodes CASSSRDRAMDGYTF.

V and J are TRBV28 and TRBJ1-3, with D maybe TRBD1 (6 bases). CDR1 and CDR2 from the germline V gene are MDHEN and SYDVKM. The V gene lost 2 bases and the J gene lost 4 bases, with 18 bases spanning the gap. The CDR3 consists of 17 residues. In DNA, the CDR3 is TGTGCCAGCAGTTTAAGTCTGGGGGCCACCGCCGGAAACACCATATATTTT. Protein: CASSLSLGATAGNTIYF.

The chain carries TRBV5-1 and TRBJ2-5; no definite D call. This CDR3 spans 18 amino acids. Germline CDR1 SGHRS, CDR2 YFSETQ. V was trimmed by 5 bases and J by 2 bases, leaving 25 bases between them. CDR3 protein: CASRPVGAATIIQETQYF. The CDR3 DNA reads TGCGCCAGCAGGCCAGTAGGTGCGGCCACCATTATTCAAGAGACCCAGTACTTC.

V and J are TRBV15 and TRBJ1-6, with unresolved D. The V gene lost 1 base and the J gene lost 12 bases, with 10 bases spanning the gap. The CDR3 totals 13 residues. Germline V gene sequence: CDR1 LNHNV, CDR2 YYDKDF (reference sequence). This chain's CDR3 is CATSRGGRGPLHF. The CDR3 DNA sequence: TGTGCCACCAGCAGAGGAGGGCGGGGACCCCTCCACTTT.

J is TRBJ1-5 and V is TRBV7-2, with D possibly TRBD1 on 5 matching bases. In germline, CDR1 is SGHTA, CDR2 FQGNSA. With 5 bases removed from V and 2 bases from J, the gap between germline ends came to 13 bases. The CDR3 is 15 amino acids. The CDR3 is CASSPSGTGNQPQHF. CDR3 sequence (DNA): TGTGCCAGCAGCCCTAGCGGGACGGGCAATCAGCCCCAGCATTTT.